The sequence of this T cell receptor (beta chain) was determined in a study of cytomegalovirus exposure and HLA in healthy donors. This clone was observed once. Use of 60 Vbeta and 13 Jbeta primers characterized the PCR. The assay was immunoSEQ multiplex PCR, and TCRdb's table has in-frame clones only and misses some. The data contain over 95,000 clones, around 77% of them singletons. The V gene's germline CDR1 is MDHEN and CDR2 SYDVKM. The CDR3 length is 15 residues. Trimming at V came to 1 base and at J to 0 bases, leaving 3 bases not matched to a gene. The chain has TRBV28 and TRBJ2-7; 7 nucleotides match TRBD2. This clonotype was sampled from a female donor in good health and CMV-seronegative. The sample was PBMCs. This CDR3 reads CASSLSGGSSYEQYF. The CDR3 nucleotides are TGTGCCAGCAGTTTATCGGGCGGGAGCTCCTACGAGCAGTACTTC.